This record looks at one TCR beta chain sequence and its context. No antigen is known for it. The entry originates in a study of beta chain features in type 1 diabetes. J gave up 0 bases and V 8 bases, and 8 bases lay outside the gene matches. The CDR3 sequence is 14 residues long. Germline loops: CDR1 SQVTM, CDR2 ANQGSEA. Notes on the study in general: TCRB CDR3s were moderately but significantly shorter in Type 1 diabetes patients in all four CD4+ subsets.

The investigators reverse transcribed all of the isolated RNA, so they sequenced expressed TCRB transcripts. Assay: immunoSEQ multiplex PCR; the TCRdb copy retains only in-frame clones and omits some. The sample lists 40,000 to 60,000 clones; 63% were seen once. The clonotype comes from a woman aged 30 to 39 with type 1 diabetes. V and J are TRBV29-1 and TRBJ2-5, with TRBD1 matching 8 bases. Input material: stem cell memory CD4+ T cells from blood. CDR3 in DNA: TGCAGCACCCGGACAGGGATGTACCAAGAGACCCAGTACTTC. Protein product: CSTRTGMYQETQYF.